This TCR beta chain was captured by sequencing in a study of blood T cells in healthy people across ages. Looking at the study overall: Every two T cells gave about one barcoded beta molecule via template switching.

This CDR3 spans 15 amino acids. The trim removed 0 bases at V and 2 bases at J, leaving 5 bases unmatched. In germline, CDR1 is SGHKS, CDR2 YYEKEE (reference sequence). Total RNA extraction produced at least 5.5 micrograms (per sample) for the study. For the second PCR, which ran for about 6 to 11 cycles, a sample-barcoded 5' primer and a J-beta primer mix were used. Each cDNA molecule received a tag from a template-switch adaptor that had 12 random nucleotides. TCRdb re-called the 5' RACE reads through MiXCR, storing one row per CDR3 protein. The sample has 1.5 million to 2 million distinct CDR3 sequences, approximately 28% seen once.

The chain links TRBV5-5 to TRBJ2-7; 7 positions match TRBD1. Sequencing was carried out using blood. This clonotype was obtained from a woman in her 30s in good health. This CDR3 is CASSLVGQVTYEQYF. CDR3 nucleotides: TGTGCCAGCAGCTTGGTCGGACAGGTGACCTACGAGCAGTACTTC. Using reference TRBV5-5 and TRBJ2-7 for the parts outside the CDR3, the full variable domain is DAGVTQSPTHLIKTRGQQVTLRCSPISGHKSVSWYQQVLGQGPQFIFQYYEKEERGRGNFPDRFSARQFPNYSSELNVNALLLGDSALYLCASSLVGQVTYEQYFGPGTRLTVT.